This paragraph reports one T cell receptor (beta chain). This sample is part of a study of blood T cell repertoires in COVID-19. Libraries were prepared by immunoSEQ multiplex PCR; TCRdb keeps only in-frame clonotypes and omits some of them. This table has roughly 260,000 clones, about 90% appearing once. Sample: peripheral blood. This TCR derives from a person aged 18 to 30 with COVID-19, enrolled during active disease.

In DNA form, the CDR3 reads TGTGCCAGCAGCCCCGGACAGGGGCTTATCCGCGAGCAGTACTTC. It encodes CASSPGQGLIREQYF. The V and J genes are TRBV7-2 and TRBJ2-7, with 9 bases fitting TRBD1. The CDR3 extends over 15 amino acids. Germline loops: CDR1 SGHTA, CDR2 FQGNSA. Germline trimming cut 5 bases from V and 6 bases from J; bases unmatched to any gene: 11.